This TCR beta chain was sequenced in a study of identical twins. Broader study findings: The analysis was cross-sectional rather than longitudinal within donors. Analyses of zero insertions could, in part, be confounded by invariant MAIT and iNKT cells. Clonotypes of the beta chain that were abundant in cord blood carried fewer insertions (memory repertoires showed none).

This clonotype was seen more than once but under ten times. The antigen is undetermined. After template switching added a universal primer site, the resulting cDNA carried unique molecular identifiers. MiXCR, applied by TCRdb to the 5' RACE reads, yields one record per CDR3 protein. Altogether 1.5 million or so distinct CDR3 sequences are present, less than 40% being singletons, with the ten largest covering more than 0.25%. This CDR3 spans 16 amino acids. The chain links TRBV21-1 to TRBJ1-4; the tabulated D call, TRBD1, remains unverified against the DNA. TRBV21-1 is deemed a pseudogene. The TCR comes from a newborn girl in good health. Sequenced material: cord blood. The CDR3 DNA reads as TGTGCCAGCAGCAATGCCCGGGGCAGCTCTAATGAAAAACTGTTTTTT. Translating gives CASSNARGSSNEKLFF.